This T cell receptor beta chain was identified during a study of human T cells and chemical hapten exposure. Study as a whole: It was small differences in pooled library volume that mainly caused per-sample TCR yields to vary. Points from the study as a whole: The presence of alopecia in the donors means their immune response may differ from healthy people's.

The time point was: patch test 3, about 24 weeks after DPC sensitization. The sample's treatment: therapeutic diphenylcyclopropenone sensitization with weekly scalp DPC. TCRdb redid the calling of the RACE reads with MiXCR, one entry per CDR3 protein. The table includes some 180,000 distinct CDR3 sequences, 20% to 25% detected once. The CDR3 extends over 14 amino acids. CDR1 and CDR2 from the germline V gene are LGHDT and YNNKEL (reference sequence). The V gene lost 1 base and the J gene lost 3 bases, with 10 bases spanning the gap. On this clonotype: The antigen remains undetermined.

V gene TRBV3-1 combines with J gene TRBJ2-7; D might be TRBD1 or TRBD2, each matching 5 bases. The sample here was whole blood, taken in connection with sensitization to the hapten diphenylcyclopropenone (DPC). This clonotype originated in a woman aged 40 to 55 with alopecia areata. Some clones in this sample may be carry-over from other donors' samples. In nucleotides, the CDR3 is TGTGCCAGCAGCCAAGGGGACGGACTCTACGAGCAGTACTTC. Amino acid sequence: CASSQGDGLYEQYF.